A selection of T cell receptor beta chains follows, all from one sample in a study of blood T cell repertoires in COVID-19. The data were produced by immunoSEQ multiplex PCR, yet TCRdb's version contains in-frame clones alone and is incomplete. The table includes 120,000 or so clones, about 70% detected once. Sequenced sample: peripheral blood. The receptors stem from a man aged 60-69 years with acute or convalescent COVID-19. Both conserved end residues are part of each CDR3. D genes are given only for firm matches. Clone sizes are given selectively: once, few, many, or a class where the clone is expanded.

v_call: TRBV24-1
clone_size: once
d_call: TRBD1
j_call: TRBJ2-5
cdr3_nt: TGTGCCACCAGTGAGGAGGGCAGGGGGCATGGGACCCAGTACTTC
cdr3_aa: CATSEEGRGHGTQYF

v_call: TRBV14
clone_size: -
d_call: -
j_call: TRBJ1-2
cdr3_nt: TGTGCCAGCAGCCCGGACGGGATGATCTATGGCTACACCTTC
cdr3_aa: CASSPDGMIYGYTF

v_call: TRBV19
clone_size: -
d_call: -
j_call: TRBJ1-1
cdr3_nt: TGTGCCAGTAGTATACCACAGGCGAACACTGAAGCTTTCTTT
cdr3_aa: CASSIPQANTEAFF

v_call: TRBV6-5
clone_size: -
d_call: -
j_call: TRBJ1-1
cdr3_nt: TGTGCCAGCTTAAGACAGAATCTTTTAATCACTGAAGCTTTCTTT
cdr3_aa: CASLRQNLLITEAFF

v_call: TRBV12-5
clone_size: -
d_call: -
j_call: TRBJ2-7
cdr3_nt: TGTGCTAGTGCCCCTTTCTCCTACGAGCAGTACTTC
cdr3_aa: CASAPFSYEQYF

v_call: TRBV4-2
clone_size: once
d_call: -
j_call: TRBJ2-1
cdr3_nt: TGTGCCAGCAGCCAAGAAGGAGGGGGGGCCTCAAATGAGCAGTTCTTC
cdr3_aa: CASSQEGGGASNEQFF

v_call: TRBV7-9
clone_size: -
d_call: -
j_call: TRBJ2-1
cdr3_nt: TGTGCCAGCAGCTCAGGGGTTGAGCAGTTCTTC
cdr3_aa: CASSSGVEQFF

v_call: TRBV6-4
clone_size: -
d_call: TRBD1
j_call: TRBJ1-1
cdr3_nt: TGTGCCAGCAGAGACTCAATCGAAGTAGGTGGGGACAGCCTCCTGAACACTGAAGCTTTCTTT
cdr3_aa: CASRDSIEVGGDSLLNTEAFF

v_call: TRBV24-1
clone_size: -
d_call: -
j_call: TRBJ1-1
cdr3_nt: TGTGCCACCAGTGACTCGGGGAGCACTGAAGCTTTCTTT
cdr3_aa: CATSDSGSTEAFF

v_call: TRBV12-3/TRBV12-4
clone_size: few
d_call: -
j_call: TRBJ1-2
cdr3_nt: TGTGCCAGCAGACTAACAGGGTCTGGCGGCTACACCTTC
cdr3_aa: CASRLTGSGGYTF

v_call: TRBV24-1
clone_size: -
d_call: -
j_call: TRBJ2-7
cdr3_nt: TGTGCCACCAGTGATCCCCCGAGAGGGGGCTCCTACGAGCAGTACTTC
cdr3_aa: CATSDPPRGGSYEQYF

v_call: TRBV19
clone_size: -
d_call: TRBD1
j_call: TRBJ2-6
cdr3_nt: TGTGCCAGTAGTATAGATGGAGTGGGACAGGGAAGGGGAAACGGGGCCAACGTCCTGACTTTC
cdr3_aa: CASSIDGVGQGRGNGANVLTF

v_call: TRBV6-2/TRBV6-3
clone_size: -
d_call: -
j_call: TRBJ2-3
cdr3_nt: TGTGCCAGCAGACCTGCCCTCGGGACCTCTAGCGAGCACACAGATACGCAGTATTTT
cdr3_aa: CASRPALGTSSEHTDTQYF

v_call: TRBV27
clone_size: once
d_call: TRBD1
j_call: TRBJ1-2
cdr3_nt: TGTGCCAGCAGTAGAGAGACAGGGGGCCACACCTTC
cdr3_aa: CASSRETGGHTF

v_call: TRBV19
clone_size: few
d_call: TRBD1
j_call: TRBJ1-1
cdr3_nt: TGTGCCACCAAGGACAGGTCTGCTCCGAACACTGAAGCTTTCTTT
cdr3_aa: CATKDRSAPNTEAFF

v_call: TRBV6-5
clone_size: -
d_call: TRBD1
j_call: TRBJ2-5
cdr3_nt: TGTGCCAGCACTAAAAACCGGGACAGAAAAGAGACCCAGTACTTC
cdr3_aa: CASTKNRDRKETQYF

v_call: TRBV29-1
clone_size: -
d_call: -
j_call: TRBJ2-4
cdr3_nt: TGCAGCGTTGCCACCGATTCAGGGAACATTCAGTACTTC
cdr3_aa: CSVATDSGNIQYF

v_call: TRBV19
clone_size: -
d_call: -
j_call: TRBJ1-1
cdr3_nt: TGTGCCAGTAGCTCAGACAGAGTGAACACTGAAGCTTTCTTT
cdr3_aa: CASSSDRVNTEAFF

v_call: TRBV18
clone_size: -
d_call: -
j_call: TRBJ1-5
cdr3_nt: TGTGCCAGCTCACCAGGGGAAAGGGGTCAGCCCCAGCATTTT
cdr3_aa: CASSPGERGQPQHF

v_call: TRBV15
clone_size: once
d_call: TRBD1
j_call: TRBJ2-7
cdr3_nt: TGTGCCACCGAGCCTGACAGGGGGAACTCCTACGAGCAGTACTTC
cdr3_aa: CATEPDRGNSYEQYF

v_call: TRBV11-2
clone_size: -
d_call: -
j_call: TRBJ2-5
cdr3_nt: TGTGCCAGCAGCTTAGCTTCCAGTCAAGAGACCCAGTACTTC
cdr3_aa: CASSLASSQETQYF

v_call: TRBV10-3
clone_size: once
d_call: TRBD1
j_call: TRBJ1-2
cdr3_nt: TGTGCCATCAGTGAGTCGACCGGGACAGTGGTGTATAACTATGGCTACACCTTC
cdr3_aa: CAISESTGTVVYNYGYTF

v_call: TRBV6-5
clone_size: few
d_call: -
j_call: TRBJ2-2
cdr3_nt: TGTGCCAGCAGTCCACTCAGGGTTGGAACCGGGGAGCTGTTTTTT
cdr3_aa: CASSPLRVGTGELFF

v_call: TRBV29-1
clone_size: -
d_call: TRBD1
j_call: TRBJ2-7
cdr3_nt: TGCAGCGTTGAAGGGGACAGGGGGCAAAACGAGCAGTACTTC
cdr3_aa: CSVEGDRGQNEQYF

v_call: TRBV11-2
clone_size: -
d_call: TRBD1
j_call: TRBJ2-7
cdr3_nt: TGTGCCAGCAGCTTAGAACTTATAGGGACAGGGAGCTCCTACGAGCAGTACTTC
cdr3_aa: CASSLELIGTGSSYEQYF

v_call: TRBV6-5
clone_size: -
d_call: -
j_call: TRBJ1-1
cdr3_nt: TGTGCCAGCAGTTACTCATACAGCCCAGCTGAAGCTTTCTTT
cdr3_aa: CASSYSYSPAEAFF

v_call: TRBV19
clone_size: -
d_call: -
j_call: TRBJ2-4
cdr3_nt: TGTGCCAGTAGTACCCCGACTCCCGGACAAGGAGCCAAAAACATTCAGTACTTC
cdr3_aa: CASSTPTPGQGAKNIQYF

v_call: TRBV14
clone_size: -
d_call: TRBD1
j_call: TRBJ1-6
cdr3_nt: TGTGCCAGCAGCTTGTCAGGGGGCGCTCCCGATTCACCCCTCCACTTT
cdr3_aa: CASSLSGGAPDSPLHF

v_call: TRBV20-1
clone_size: -
d_call: -
j_call: TRBJ1-2
cdr3_nt: TGCAGTGCCTCATCAGACTATGGCTACACCTTC
cdr3_aa: CSASSDYGYTF

v_call: TRBV24-1
clone_size: -
d_call: TRBD1
j_call: TRBJ2-7
cdr3_nt: TGTGCCACCAGTGATTTCGACAGGACAGGCGCCTACGAGCAGTACTTC
cdr3_aa: CATSDFDRTGAYEQYF

v_call: TRBV18
clone_size: -
d_call: -
j_call: TRBJ2-3
cdr3_nt: TGTGCCAGCTCAGGCCCGAGCACAGATACGCAGTATTTT
cdr3_aa: CASSGPSTDTQYF

v_call: TRBV5-1
clone_size: -
d_call: -
j_call: TRBJ1-4
cdr3_nt: TGCGCCAGCAGCTTGGGAATACAGTACGGAAATGAAAAACTGTTTTTT
cdr3_aa: CASSLGIQYGNEKLFF

v_call: TRBV7-2
clone_size: -
d_call: -
j_call: TRBJ1-3
cdr3_nt: TGTGCCAGCAGCTTACTCGCCGGCGGACAGTCTCCCTCTGGAAACACCATATATTTT
cdr3_aa: CASSLLAGGQSPSGNTIYF

v_call: TRBV7-8
clone_size: -
d_call: -
j_call: TRBJ1-4
cdr3_nt: TGTGCCAGCAGCTTAGAGGACAGACAAAAACTGTTTTTT
cdr3_aa: CASSLEDRQKLFF

v_call: TRBV7-6
clone_size: -
d_call: TRBD2
j_call: TRBJ2-1
cdr3_nt: TGTGCCAGCAGCTTAGGCGGGAGATCCGAGTTCTTC
cdr3_aa: CASSLGGRSEFF

v_call: TRBV5-1
clone_size: -
d_call: -
j_call: TRBJ1-4
cdr3_nt: TGCGCCAGCAGCTTAGGTGGGGGCAATGAAAAACTGTTTTTT
cdr3_aa: CASSLGGGNEKLFF

v_call: TRBV2
clone_size: -
d_call: TRBD1
j_call: TRBJ1-5
cdr3_nt: TGTGCCAGCAGTGATTACAGGGGGCCAAATCAGCCCCAGCATTTT
cdr3_aa: CASSDYRGPNQPQHF

v_call: TRBV2
clone_size: once
d_call: -
j_call: TRBJ1-4
cdr3_nt: TGTGCCAGCAGCGGGGGGGGGCCCGCAACTAATGAAAAACTGTTTTTT
cdr3_aa: CASSGGGPATNEKLFF

v_call: TRBV29-1
clone_size: few
d_call: -
j_call: TRBJ1-3
cdr3_nt: TGCAGCGTTGAAGGTCAGGGTGCGGGGCCCCGGGACTCTGGAAACACCATATATTTT
cdr3_aa: CSVEGQGAGPRDSGNTIYF

v_call: TRBV5-4
clone_size: -
d_call: -
j_call: TRBJ2-2
cdr3_nt: TGTGCCAGCAGCACACTCTGGGGGGTCTCGGCCGGGGAGCTGTTTTTT
cdr3_aa: CASSTLWGVSAGELFF

v_call: TRBV5-1
clone_size: -
d_call: -
j_call: TRBJ1-2
cdr3_nt: TGCGCCAGCAGCGTCGGACAAACTAACTATGGCTACACCTTC
cdr3_aa: CASSVGQTNYGYTF